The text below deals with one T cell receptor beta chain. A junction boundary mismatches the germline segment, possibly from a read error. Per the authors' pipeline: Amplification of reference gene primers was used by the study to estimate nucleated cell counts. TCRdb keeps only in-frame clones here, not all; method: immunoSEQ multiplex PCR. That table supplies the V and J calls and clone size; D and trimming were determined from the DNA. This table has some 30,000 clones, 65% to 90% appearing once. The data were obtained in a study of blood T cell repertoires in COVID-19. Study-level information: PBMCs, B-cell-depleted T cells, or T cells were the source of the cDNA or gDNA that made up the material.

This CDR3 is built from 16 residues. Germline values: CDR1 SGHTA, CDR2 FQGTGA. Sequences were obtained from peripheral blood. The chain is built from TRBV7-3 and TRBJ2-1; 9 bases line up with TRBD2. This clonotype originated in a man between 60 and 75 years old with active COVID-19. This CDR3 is CASSSLGTSSHNEQFF. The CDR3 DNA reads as TGTGCCAGCAGCTCCCTCGGGACTAGCTCCCACAATGAGCAGTTCTTC. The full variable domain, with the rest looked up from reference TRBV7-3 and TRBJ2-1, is GAGVSQTPSNKVTEKGKYVELRCDPISGHTALYWYRQSLGQGPEFLIYFQGTGAADDSGLPNDRFFAVRPEGSVSTLKIQRTERGDSAVYLCASSSLGTSSHNEQFFGPGTRLTVL.